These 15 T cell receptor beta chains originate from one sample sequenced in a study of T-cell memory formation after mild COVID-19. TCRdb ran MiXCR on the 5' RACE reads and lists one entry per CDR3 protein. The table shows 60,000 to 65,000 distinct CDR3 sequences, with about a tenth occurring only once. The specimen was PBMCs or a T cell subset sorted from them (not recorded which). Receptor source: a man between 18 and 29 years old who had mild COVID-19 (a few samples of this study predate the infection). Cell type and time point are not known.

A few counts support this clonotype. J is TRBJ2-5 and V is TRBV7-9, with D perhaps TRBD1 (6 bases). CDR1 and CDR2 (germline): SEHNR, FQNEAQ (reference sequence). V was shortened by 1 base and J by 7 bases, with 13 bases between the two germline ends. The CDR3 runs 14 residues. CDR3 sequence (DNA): TGTGCCAGCAGCTTAGGGGACACGGCCGGGACCCAGTACTTC. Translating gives CASSLGDTAGTQYF.

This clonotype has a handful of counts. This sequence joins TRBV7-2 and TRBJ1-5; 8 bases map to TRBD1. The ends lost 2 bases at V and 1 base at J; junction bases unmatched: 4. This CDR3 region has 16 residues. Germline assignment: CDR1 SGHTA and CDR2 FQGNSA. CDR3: CASSLQGAGSNQPQHF. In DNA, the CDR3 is TGTGCCAGCAGCTTACAGGGGGCAGGAAGCAATCAGCCCCAGCATTTT.

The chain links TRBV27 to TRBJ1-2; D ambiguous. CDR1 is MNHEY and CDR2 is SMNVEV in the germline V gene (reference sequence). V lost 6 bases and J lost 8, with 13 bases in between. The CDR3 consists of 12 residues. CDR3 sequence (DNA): TGTGCCAGCAGCTCGGGCTTCTCAGGCTACACCTTC. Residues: CASSSGFSGYTF.

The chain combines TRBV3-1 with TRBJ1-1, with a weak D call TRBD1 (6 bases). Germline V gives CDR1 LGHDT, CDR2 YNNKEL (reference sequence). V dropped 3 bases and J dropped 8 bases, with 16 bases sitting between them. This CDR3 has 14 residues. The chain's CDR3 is CASSHTTGALEAFF. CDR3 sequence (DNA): TGTGCCAGCAGCCACACGACGGGGGCCCTCGAAGCTTTCTTT.

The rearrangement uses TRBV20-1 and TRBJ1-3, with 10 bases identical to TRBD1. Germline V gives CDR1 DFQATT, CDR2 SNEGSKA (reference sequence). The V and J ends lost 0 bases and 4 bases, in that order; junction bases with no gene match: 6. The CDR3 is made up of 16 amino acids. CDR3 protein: CSAREQTGGTGNTIYF. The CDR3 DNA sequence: TGCAGTGCTAGAGAGCAGACAGGGGGCACGGGAAACACCATATATTTT.

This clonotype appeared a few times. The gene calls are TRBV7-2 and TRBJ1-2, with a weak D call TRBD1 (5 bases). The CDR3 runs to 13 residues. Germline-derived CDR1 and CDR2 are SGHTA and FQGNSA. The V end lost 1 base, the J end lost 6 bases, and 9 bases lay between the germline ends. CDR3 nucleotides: TGTGCCAGCAGCTTAGACAGGTATCATGGCTACACCTTC. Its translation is CASSLDRYHGYTF. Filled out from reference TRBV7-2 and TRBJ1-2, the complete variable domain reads GAGVSQSPSNKVTEKGKDVELRCDPISGHTALYWYRQSLGQGLEFLIYFQGNSAPDKSGLPSDRFSAERTGGSVSTLTIQRTQQEDSAVYLCASSLDRYHGYTFGSGTRLTVV.

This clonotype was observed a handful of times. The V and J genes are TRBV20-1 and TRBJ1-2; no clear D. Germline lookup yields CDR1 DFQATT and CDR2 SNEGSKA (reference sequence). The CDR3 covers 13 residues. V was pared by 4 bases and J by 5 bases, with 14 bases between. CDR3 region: CSANPAARYGYTF. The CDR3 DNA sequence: TGCAGTGCTAATCCGGCAGCCCGATATGGCTACACCTTC.

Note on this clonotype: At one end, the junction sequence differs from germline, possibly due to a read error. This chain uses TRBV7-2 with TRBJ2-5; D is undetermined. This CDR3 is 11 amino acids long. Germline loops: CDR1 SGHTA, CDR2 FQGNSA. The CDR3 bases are TGTGCCAGCAGCTTAAGCCCCGCCCTTCGGTTC. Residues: CASSLSPALRF.

Written as DNA, the CDR3 is TGTGCCAGCAGTTCTCTCCCTGACAGGGGCAATCAGCCCCAGCATTTT. This translates into CASSSLPDRGNQPQHF. V gene TRBV12-3 or TRBV12-4 combines with J gene TRBJ1-5; 7 bases match TRBD1. CDR3 length equals 16 residues. J lost 2 bases, V lost 4 bases, and 8 bases had no gene match.

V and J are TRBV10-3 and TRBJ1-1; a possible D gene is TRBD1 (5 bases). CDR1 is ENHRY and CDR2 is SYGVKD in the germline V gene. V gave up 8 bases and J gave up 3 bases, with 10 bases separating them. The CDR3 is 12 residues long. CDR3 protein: CAIGRADTEAFF. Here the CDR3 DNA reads TGTGCCATCGGCAGGGCGGACACTGAAGCTTTCTTT.

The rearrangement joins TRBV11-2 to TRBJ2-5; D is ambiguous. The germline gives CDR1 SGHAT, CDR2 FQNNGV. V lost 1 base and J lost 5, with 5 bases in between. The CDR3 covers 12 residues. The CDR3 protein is CASSLVLETQYF. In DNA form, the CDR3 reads TGTGCCAGCAGCTTAGTACTTGAGACCCAGTACTTC. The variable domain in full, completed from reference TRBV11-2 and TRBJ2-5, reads EAGVAQSPRYKIIEKRQSVAFWCNPISGHATLYWYQQILGQGPKLLIQFQNNGVVDDSQLPKDRFSAERLKGVDSTLKIQPAKLEDSAVYLCASSLVLETQYFGPGTRLLVL.

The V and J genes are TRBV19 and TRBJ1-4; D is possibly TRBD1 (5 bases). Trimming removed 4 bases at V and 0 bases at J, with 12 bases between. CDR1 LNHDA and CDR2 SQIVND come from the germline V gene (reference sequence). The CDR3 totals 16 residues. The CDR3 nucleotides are TGTGCCAGTAGTAAAAGCTGGGGGGCAACTAATGAAAAACTGTTTTTT. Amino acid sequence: CASSKSWGATNEKLFF.

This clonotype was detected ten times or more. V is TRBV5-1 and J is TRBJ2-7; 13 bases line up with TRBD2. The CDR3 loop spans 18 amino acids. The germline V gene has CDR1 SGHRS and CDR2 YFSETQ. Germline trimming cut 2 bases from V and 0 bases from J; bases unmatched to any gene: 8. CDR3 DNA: TGCGCCAGCAGCTTTACCCGGACTAGCGGGGGACACTCCTACGAGCAGTACTTC. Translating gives CASSFTRTSGGHSYEQYF. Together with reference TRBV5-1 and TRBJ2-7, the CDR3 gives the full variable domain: KAGVTQTPRYLIKTRGQQVTLSCSPISGHRSVSWYQQTPGQGLQFLFEYFSETQRNKGNFPGRFSGRQFSNSRSEMNVSTLELGDSALYLCASSFTRTSGGHSYEQYFGPGTRLTVT.

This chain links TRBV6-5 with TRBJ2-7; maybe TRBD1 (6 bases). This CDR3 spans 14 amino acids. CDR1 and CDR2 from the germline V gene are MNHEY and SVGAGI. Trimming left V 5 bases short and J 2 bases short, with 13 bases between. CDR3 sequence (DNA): TGTGCCAGCAGTCCTTACAGGGTAACCTACGAGCAGTACTTC. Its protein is CASSPYRVTYEQYF.

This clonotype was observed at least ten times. The CDR3 here is CSVGPGETQYF. The CDR3 nucleotides are TGCAGCGTTGGGCCTGGAGAGACCCAGTACTTC. This rearrangement joins TRBV29-1 to TRBJ2-5, with D unresolved. V was clipped by 4 bases and J by 4 bases, with 7 bases between them. The CDR3 runs 11 residues. Germline V gene sequence: CDR1 SQVTM, CDR2 ANQGSEA.